The 26 T cell receptor beta chains given below trace back to one sample, sequenced in a study of T-cell memory formation after mild COVID-19. TCRdb re-called the 5' RACE reads through MiXCR, storing one row per CDR3 protein. Of 150,000 or so distinct CDR3 sequences listed, roughly 15% are singletons. Sample: PBMCs or a T cell subset sorted from them (not recorded which). Every receptor here comes from an adult woman who had mild COVID-19 (a few samples of this study predate the infection). Cell type and time point are not known.

The chain links TRBV7-9 to TRBJ2-2; 8 bases map to TRBD1. The germline CDR1 and CDR2 sequences are SEHNR and FQNEAQ (reference sequence). J lost 6 bases, V lost 5 bases, and 8 bases had no gene match. The CDR3 consists of 15 residues. The CDR3 loop is CASSRGQGAAGELFF. In nucleotides, the CDR3 is TGTGCCAGCAGCAGAGGACAGGGCGCGGCCGGGGAGCTGTTTTTT.

In this sample, this clonotype turned up a few times. CDR3 region: CASSYAFRDRGTDTQYF. The CDR3 DNA follows: TGTGCCAGCAGTTACGCATTCAGGGACAGGGGCACAGATACGCAGTATTTT. The chain employs TRBV6-2 or TRBV6-3 and TRBJ2-3, with 9 nucleotides matching TRBD1. V dropped 2 bases and J dropped 1; count of bases not matched to a gene: 7. The CDR3 runs to 17 residues. Germline CDR1 is MNHEY and CDR2 is SVGEGT.

This chain joins TRBV5-5 and TRBJ1-1; D unclear. The V and J ends lost 4 bases and 10 bases respectively, with 17 bases between them. CDR1 is SGHKS and CDR2 is YYEKEE in the germline V gene (reference sequence). The CDR3 is 13 amino acids. In DNA form, the CDR3 reads TGTGCCAGCAGCCCACGAACGGATTCATTAGCTTTCTTT. Translation gives CASSPRTDSLAFF.

The chain uses TRBV7-9 and TRBJ2-1; 9 bases align to TRBD2. Looked up from germline, CDR1 is SEHNR and CDR2 is FQNEAQ (reference sequence). The CDR3 totals 17 residues. V was pared by 4 bases and J by 8 bases, with 15 bases of the junction left unmatched. CDR3 amino acids: CASSWLLGGRGVDEQFF. CDR3 in DNA: TGTGCCAGCAGCTGGCTCTTAGGCGGGAGGGGAGTGGATGAGCAGTTCTTC.

The chain recombines TRBV19 with TRBJ2-3; the match to TRBD2 covers 7 bases. The CDR3 totals 14 residues. Trimming took 6 bases from V and 6 from J; bases not matched to a gene: 9. Germline-derived CDR1 and CDR2 are LNHDA and SQIVND (reference sequence). CDR3 residues: CASSPPGGRDTQYF. For the CDR3, the DNA is TGTGCCAGTAGCCCCCCGGGAGGCAGGGATACGCAGTATTTT.

This rearrangement joins TRBV20-1 to TRBJ2-7; possible D gene TRBD1, 6 bases. The CDR3 sequence is 13 residues long. V dropped 2 bases and J dropped 6 bases, with 14 bases sitting between them. CDR1 is DFQATT, CDR2 SNEGSKA, per germline (reference sequence). Here the CDR3 reads CSARPSDSFEQYF. The CDR3 bases are TGCAGTGCTAGACCTTCGGACAGTTTCGAGCAGTACTTC.

This clonotype came up many times. The chain combines TRBV9 with TRBJ2-1; 8 bases agree with TRBD2. CDR3 length: 14 amino acids. Trimming removed 0 bases from V and 10 bases from J; junction bases left unmatched: 6. Per the germline V gene, CDR1 is SGDLS and CDR2 is YYNGEE. The CDR3 DNA reads TGTGCCAGCAGCGTAGGGTCAGCGGGAGAAGAGCAGTTCTTC. Encoded protein: CASSVGSAGEEQFF.

V and J are TRBV5-1 and TRBJ1-2; tentatively, D is TRBD1 (5 bases). The CDR3 runs 13 residues. With 4 bases removed from V and 6 bases from J, the gap between germline ends came to 13 bases. In germline, CDR1 is SGHRS, CDR2 YFSETQ. The CDR3 DNA reads as TGCGCCAGCAGCCCCGGGACCTGGGATGGCTACACCTTC. Encoded protein: CASSPGTWDGYTF. The full variable domain, rest sourced from reference TRBV5-1 and TRBJ1-2, is KAGVTQTPRYLIKTRGQQVTLSCSPISGHRSVSWYQQTPGQGLQFLFEYFSETQRNKGNFPGRFSGRQFSNSRSEMNVSTLELGDSALYLCASSPGTWDGYTFGSGTRLTVV.

The CDR3 nucleotides are TGTGCCAGCAGTCCGACCCCCCGGGGCTACGAGCAGTACTTC. It translates to CASSPTPRGYEQYF. This rearrangement joins TRBV27 to TRBJ2-7; possible D gene TRBD2, 5 bases. CDR3 length: 14 amino acids. Trimming took off 5 bases at V and 3 bases at J, with 14 bases between the two ends. Germline CDR1 and CDR2: MNHEY and SMNVEV (reference sequence).

The rearrangement uses TRBV12-3 or TRBV12-4 and TRBJ2-1, with 11 nucleotides matching TRBD2. V dropped 6 bases and J dropped 13; count of bases not matched to a gene: 5. The CDR3 extends over 12 amino acids. Here the CDR3 DNA reads TGTGCCAGCAGCCTGACTAGCGGGATACAGTTCTTC. Its protein product is CASSLTSGIQFF.

This clonotype was detected ten times or more. The V and J genes are TRBV7-9 and TRBJ2-2; no definite D call. Trimming removed 5 bases at V and 2 bases at J, with 3 bases between. This CDR3 has 12 amino acids. Germline CDR1 reads SEHNR; CDR2 reads FQNEAQ (reference sequence). DNA for the CDR3: TGTGCCAGCAGCGAAAACACCGGGGAGCTGTTTTTT. This gives the protein CASSENTGELFF.

J is TRBJ2-7 and V is TRBV15; no clear D gene. V was trimmed by 1 base and J by 7 bases, leaving 11 bases between them. The CDR3 contains 13 residues. Germline V gene lookup returns CDR1 LNHNV and CDR2 YYDKDF (reference sequence). As DNA, the CDR3 is TGTGCCACCAGCAGAGGGTCTGCGCGGGAGCAGTACTTC. Amino acid sequence: CATSRGSAREQYF.

In this sample, this clonotype turned up a few times. One junction end disagrees with the germline gene, perhaps due to a read error. CDR3 amino acids: CASSQGGSYTGELFF. CDR3 DNA sequence: TGTGCCAGCAGCCAAGGCGGCAGTTACACAGGGGAGCTGTTTTTT. The chain recombines TRBV4-2 with TRBJ2-2, with D hard to call. This CDR3 contains 15 residues. From germline, CDR1 is LGHNA and CDR2 YNFKEQ.

Many counts were recorded for this clonotype. The rearrangement links TRBV7-3 to TRBJ2-5; 8 bases are shared with TRBD2. The germline V gene encodes CDR1 SGHTA and CDR2 FQGTGA. This CDR3 has 15 residues. Germline trimming cut 4 bases from V and 5 bases from J; bases unmatched to any gene: 9. The CDR3 region is CASSSTSGPRETQYF. The CDR3 DNA follows: TGTGCCAGCAGCTCCACTAGCGGACCGCGGGAGACCCAGTACTTC.

The sample holds a few counts of this clonotype. V and J are TRBV7-3 and TRBJ2-2; maybe TRBD2 (6 bases). V lost 5 bases and J lost 7, with 11 bases in between. The V gene's germline CDR1 is SGHTA and CDR2 FQGTGA. This CDR3 has 13 residues. This CDR3 is CASSETSNGELFF. For the CDR3, the DNA is TGTGCCAGCAGCGAAACTAGCAACGGGGAGCTGTTTTTT.

In this sample, this clonotype turned up many times. One end of the junction varies from germline; a read error may be responsible. This chain uses TRBV12-3 or TRBV12-4 with TRBJ2-2, with a tentative D call TRBD2 (6 bases). The CDR3 extends over 14 amino acids. CDR3 sequence (DNA): TGTGCCAGCAGTTGGGGACTTTTTCCCGGGAAGCTGTTTTTT. This encodes CASSWGLFPGKLFF.

This chain uses TRBV7-9 with TRBJ2-3, with D perhaps matching TRBD1 (5 bases). The V gene's germline CDR1 is SEHNR and CDR2 FQNEAQ (reference sequence). The length of the CDR3 is 14 residues. Trimming removed 4 bases from V and 6 bases from J, with 14 bases in between. CDR3 sequence: CASSSQGQGDTQYF. Written as DNA, the CDR3 is TGTGCCAGCAGCTCCCAAGGGCAGGGCGATACGCAGTATTTT.

The chain couples TRBV30 to TRBJ2-4, with D uncertain. Between the trimmed V and J ends, which lost 2 bases and 4 bases, there was a span of 6 bases. CDR3 length: 12 amino acids. Germline loops: CDR1 GTSNPN, CDR2 SVGIG (reference sequence). CDR3: CAWSKVKNIQYF. CDR3 nucleotides: TGTGCCTGGAGTAAAGTAAAAAACATTCAGTACTTC.

This clonotype has more than one count but fewer than ten. This CDR3 is CASSLGPRRSNTEAFF. CDR3 DNA: TGTGCCAGCAGCTTGGGGCCCCGACGGAGTAACACTGAAGCTTTCTTT. The rearrangement joins TRBV5-5 to TRBJ1-1; D ambiguous. This CDR3 is built from 16 residues. Germline loops: CDR1 SGHKS, CDR2 YYEKEE (reference sequence). Trimming took off 0 bases at V and 2 bases at J, with 14 bases between the two ends.

In DNA, the CDR3 is TGCGCCAGCAGCCAAATCGGCGGGGACTACGAGCAGTACTTC. As protein: CASSQIGGDYEQYF. The chain combines TRBV4-1 with TRBJ2-7; D may be TRBD2 (6 bases). Looked up from germline, CDR1 is MGHRA and CDR2 is YSYEKL. There are 14 residues in the CDR3. Deletions cut 2 bases from V and 3 bases from J, with 11 bases between.

This clonotype was found a few times. The chain combines TRBV25-1 with TRBJ1-2; possibly TRBD1 for D (5 bases). The V and J ends lost 2 bases and 4 bases respectively, with 20 bases between them. Germline-derived CDR1 and CDR2 are MGHDK and SYGVNS. The CDR3 consists of 17 residues. The CDR3 nucleotides read TGTGCCAGCAGTGAAAGAATCAGGGAGTGGCCGAGCTATGGCTACACCTTC. As protein: CASSERIREWPSYGYTF.

This clonotype was counted only a few times. This chain joins TRBV29-1 and TRBJ2-5; D is unresolved. CDR3 length: 12 residues. CDR1 and CDR2 (germline): SQVTM, ANQGSEA. The V end lost 3 bases, the J end lost 0 bases, and 5 bases lay between the germline ends. The CDR3 nucleotides read TGCAGCGTTGAGAGGTACCAAGAGACCCAGTACTTC. Its protein product is CSVERYQETQYF.

The genes are TRBV12-3 or TRBV12-4 and TRBJ2-7, with 9 positions matching TRBD1. The CDR3 contains 14 residues. The junction had 8 bases not matched to a gene; V was cut back by 5 bases and J by 6 bases. CDR3 in DNA: TGTGCCAGCAGTCCGGGACAGGGCTTCGGCGAGCAGTACTTC. Its protein is CASSPGQGFGEQYF.

The J gene is TRBJ2-7, the V gene TRBV29-1, with D perhaps TRBD1 (5 bases). The V gene lost 3 bases and the J gene lost 2 bases, with 8 bases spanning the gap. Germline CDR1 and CDR2: SQVTM and ANQGSEA. CDR3 size: 12 residues. CDR3 in amino acids: CSVEIGAYEQYF. DNA for the CDR3: TGCAGCGTTGAGATAGGGGCCTACGAGCAGTACTTC.

In its sample, this clonotype was seen a few times. The chain uses TRBV9 and TRBJ1-2, with D possibly matching TRBD1 (5 bases). Trimming pared 2 bases from V and 7 bases from J, leaving 12 bases between. The CDR3 totals 13 residues. Germline CDR1 SGDLS, CDR2 YYNGEE. The chain's CDR3 is CASSVERTGGYTF. In DNA form, the CDR3 reads TGTGCCAGCAGCGTCGAGAGAACAGGTGGCTACACCTTC. The full variable domain, in which reference TRBV9 and TRBJ1-2 provide the parts outside the CDR3, is DSGVTQTPKHLITATGQRVTLRCSPRSGDLSVYWYQQSLDQGLQFLIQYYNGEERAKGNILERFSAQQFPDLHSELNLSSLELGDSALYFCASSVERTGGYTFGSGTRLTVV.

This clonotype showed up just a few times. This rearrangement joins TRBV15 to TRBJ2-3, with D maybe TRBD1 (6 bases). Deletions cut 7 bases from V and 0 bases from J, with 8 bases between. This CDR3 has 13 residues. The germline CDR1 and CDR2 sequences are LNHNV and YYDKDF (reference sequence). DNA for the CDR3: TGTGCCACCAAGACAGGAAGCACAGATACGCAGTATTTT. Translated: CATKTGSTDTQYF.